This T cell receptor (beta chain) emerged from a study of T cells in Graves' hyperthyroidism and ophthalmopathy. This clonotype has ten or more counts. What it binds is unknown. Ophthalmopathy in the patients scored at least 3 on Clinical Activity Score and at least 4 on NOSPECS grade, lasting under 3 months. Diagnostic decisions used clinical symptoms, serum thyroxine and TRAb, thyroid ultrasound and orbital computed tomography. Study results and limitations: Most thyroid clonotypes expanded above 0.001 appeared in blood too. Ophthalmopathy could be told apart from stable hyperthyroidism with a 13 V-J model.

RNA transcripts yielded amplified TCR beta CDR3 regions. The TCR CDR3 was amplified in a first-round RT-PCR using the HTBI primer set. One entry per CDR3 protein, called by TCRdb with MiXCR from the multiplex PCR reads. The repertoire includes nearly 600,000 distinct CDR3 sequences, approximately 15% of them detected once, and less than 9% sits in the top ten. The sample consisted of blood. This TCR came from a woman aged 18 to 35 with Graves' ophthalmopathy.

CDR3 DNA: TGTGCCAGCAGCTTAGGAAACTCCGCGGGACAGGGGCTACTAACGACCTACAATGAGCAGTTCTTC. It translates to CASSLGNSAGQGLLTTYNEQFF. The rearrangement links TRBV7-2 to TRBJ2-1, with 10 bases that match TRBD1. This CDR3 is built from 22 residues. Germline CDR1 and CDR2: SGHTA and FQGNSA. J gave up 2 bases and V 1 base, and 20 bases lay outside the gene matches. The full variable domain, its missing parts supplied by reference TRBV7-2 and TRBJ2-1, is GAGVSQSPSNKVTEKGKDVELRCDPISGHTALYWYRQSLGQGLEFLIYFQGNSAPDKSGLPSDRFSAERTGGSVSTLTIQRTQQEDSAVYLCASSLGNSAGQGLLTTYNEQFFGPGTRLTVL.